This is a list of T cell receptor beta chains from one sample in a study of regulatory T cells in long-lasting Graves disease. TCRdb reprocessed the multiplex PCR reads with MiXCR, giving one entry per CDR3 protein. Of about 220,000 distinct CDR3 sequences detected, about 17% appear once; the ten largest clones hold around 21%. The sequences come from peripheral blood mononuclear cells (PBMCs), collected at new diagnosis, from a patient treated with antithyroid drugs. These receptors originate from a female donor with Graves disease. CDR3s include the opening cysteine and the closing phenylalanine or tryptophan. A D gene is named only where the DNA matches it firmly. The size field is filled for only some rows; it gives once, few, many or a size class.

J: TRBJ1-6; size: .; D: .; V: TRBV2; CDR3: CASSEWGFLNSPLHF; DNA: TGTGCCAGCAGTGAATGGGGGTTTTTAAATTCACCCCTCCACTTT
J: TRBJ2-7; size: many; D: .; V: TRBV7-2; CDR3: CASSLVSAKGYEQYF; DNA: TGTGCCAGCAGCTTAGTGAGTGCCAAGGGCTACGAGCAGTACTTC
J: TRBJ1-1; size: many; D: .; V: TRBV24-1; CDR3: CATSGGAGLEAFF; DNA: TGTGCCACCAGTGGGGGGGCCGGGCTTGAAGCTTTCTTT
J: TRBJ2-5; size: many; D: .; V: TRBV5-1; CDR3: CASSVGTDQETQYF; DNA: TGTGCCAGCAGCGTTGGGACGGACCAAGAGACCCAGTACTTC
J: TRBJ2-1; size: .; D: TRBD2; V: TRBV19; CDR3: CASSTPAGGPYNEQFF; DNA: TGTGCCAGTAGTACCCCAGCGGGAGGGCCCTACAATGAGCAGTTCTTC
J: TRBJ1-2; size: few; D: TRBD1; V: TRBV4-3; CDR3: CASRDRGQRGYTF; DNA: TGCGCCAGCAGGGACAGGGGGCAACGTGGCTACACCTTC
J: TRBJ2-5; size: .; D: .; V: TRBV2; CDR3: CASGLRGETQYF; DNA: TGTGCCAGCGGCCTCCGGGGAGAGACCCAGTACTTC
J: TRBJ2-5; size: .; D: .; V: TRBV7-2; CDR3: CASSSRATSKETQYF; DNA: TGTGCCAGCAGTTCAAGGGCCACCAGTAAAGAGACCCAGTACTTC
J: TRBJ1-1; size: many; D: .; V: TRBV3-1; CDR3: CASSQAVGVRIF; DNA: TGTGCCAGCAGCCAAGCAGTCGGGGTGCGGATCTTT
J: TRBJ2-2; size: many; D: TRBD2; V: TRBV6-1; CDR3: CASSLATSGSAWTGELFF; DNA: TGTGCCAGCAGTCTTGCAACTAGCGGGAGTGCCTGGACCGGGGAGCTGTTTTTT
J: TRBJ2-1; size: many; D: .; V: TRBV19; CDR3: CASSRGGLSRWGVGEQFF; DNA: TGTGCCAGTAGCAGGGGGGGACTTTCACGCTGGGGTGTGGGCGAGCAGTTCTTC
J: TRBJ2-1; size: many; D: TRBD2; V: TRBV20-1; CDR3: CSARVVAGKGPYNEQFF; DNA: TGCAGTGCTAGAGTGGTAGCGGGAAAGGGTCCCTACAATGAGCAGTTCTTC
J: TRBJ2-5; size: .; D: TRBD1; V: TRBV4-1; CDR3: CASSRRTTGTGEETQYF; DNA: TGCGCCAGCAGCCGGAGAACCACCGGGACAGGGGAAGAGACCCAGTACTTC
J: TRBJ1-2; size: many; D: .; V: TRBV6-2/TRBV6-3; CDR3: CASSYSSGDGYTF; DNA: TGTGCCAGCAGTTACTCCTCAGGGGACGGCTACACCTTC
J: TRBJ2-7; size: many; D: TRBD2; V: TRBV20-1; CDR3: CSARVSNGLAGDEQYF; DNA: TGCAGTGCTAGAGTGTCTAATGGACTAGCGGGAGACGAGCAGTACTTC
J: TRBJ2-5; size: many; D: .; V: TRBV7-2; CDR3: CASSLGGALETQYF; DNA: TGTGCCAGCAGCTTGGGGGGCGCCTTAGAGACCCAGTACTTC
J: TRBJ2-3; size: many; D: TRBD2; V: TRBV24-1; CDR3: CATSDAIAGAGTDTQYF; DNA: TGTGCCACCAGTGATGCGATAGCGGGAGCGGGGACAGATACGCAGTATTTT
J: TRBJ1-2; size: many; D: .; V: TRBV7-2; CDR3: CASSLDGPGGDGYTF; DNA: TGTGCCAGCAGCTTAGACGGTCCCGGGGGGGATGGCTACACCTTC
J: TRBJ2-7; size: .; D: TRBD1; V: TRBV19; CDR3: CATSGTGVHEQYF; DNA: TGTGCCACCTCCGGGACAGGGGTCCACGAGCAGTACTTC
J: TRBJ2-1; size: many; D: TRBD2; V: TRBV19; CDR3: CASRTSGRSYNEQFF; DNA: TGTGCCAGCAGGACTAGCGGGAGGTCCTACAATGAGCAGTTCTTC
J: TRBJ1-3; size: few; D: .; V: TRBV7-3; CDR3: CASSLNAAGGSGNTIYF; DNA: TGTGCCAGCAGCTTAAATGCTGCAGGCGGGAGTGGAAACACCATATATTTT
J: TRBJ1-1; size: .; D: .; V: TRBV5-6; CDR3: CASSLGRDRAFF; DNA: TGTGCCAGCAGCTTGGGCAGGGACCGAGCTTTCTTT
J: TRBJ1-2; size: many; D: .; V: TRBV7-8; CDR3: CASSFRGSRGNYGYTF; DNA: TGTGCCAGCAGTTTCAGGGGCAGCCGGGGCAACTATGGCTACACCTTC
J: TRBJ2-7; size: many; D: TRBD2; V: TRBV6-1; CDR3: CASWDYLSYEQYF; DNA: TGTGCCAGCTGGGACTATCTTTCCTACGAGCAGTACTTC
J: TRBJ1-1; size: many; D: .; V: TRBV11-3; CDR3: CASSPRGDTEAFF; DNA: TGTGCCAGCAGCCCGAGGGGTGACACTGAAGCTTTCTTT
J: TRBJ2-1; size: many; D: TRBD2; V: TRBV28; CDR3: CASSGFVGGSTYNEQFF; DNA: TGTGCCAGCAGTGGCTTTGTAGGCGGGAGTACGTACAATGAGCAGTTCTTC
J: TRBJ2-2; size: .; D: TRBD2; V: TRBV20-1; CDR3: CSARDRLAGANTGELFF; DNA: TGCAGTGCTAGAGATCGACTAGCGGGAGCCAACACCGGGGAGCTGTTTTTT
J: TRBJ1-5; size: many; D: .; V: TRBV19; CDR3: CASSMSGVDQPQHF; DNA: TGTGCCAGTAGTATGTCAGGGGTGGATCAGCCCCAGCATTTT